The entry below describes one T cell receptor beta chain. What it recognizes is unknown. This record belongs to a study of CD8 T cells in ankylosing spondylitis. Study findings and constraints: In reactive arthritis synovial fluid and blood, some motif variants had been reported before.

Losses at the gene ends were 7 bases for V and 8 bases for J; bases not matched to a gene: 5. The length of the CDR3 is 12 residues. Germline V CDR1 and CDR2: SQVTM, ANQGSEA. Via MiXCR, TCRdb re-called the 5' RACE reads, giving one row per CDR3 protein. The table has roughly 250,000 distinct CDR3 sequences, roughly 8.6% seen once. This chain joins TRBV29-1 and TRBJ1-2, with 12 bases fitting TRBD1. The clonotype originates from a male donor with ankylosing spondylitis or in good health (not recorded which). The specimen sequenced was blood, either unsorted or a sorted T cell fraction (not recorded which). The CDR3 DNA follows: TGCAGCGGGGGACAGGGGGCTGAAGGCTACACCTTC. The encoded protein is CSGGQGAEGYTF.